A single sample is the source of the 11 T cell receptor beta chains below, sequenced in a study of chemoradiotherapy in HPV16-positive cancers. Profiling relied on immunoSEQ multiplex PCR, and the TCRdb table lists in-frame clones only, not all of them. This sample has about 7,900 clones; roughly 80% occur once, and the top ten carry 6.5% to 9.5%. Specimen collection occurred from a patient who underwent chemoradiotherapy. The receptors here all came from a human donor with HPV-associated anogenital cancer.

The V gene is TRBV13, the J gene TRBJ2-1; 14 bases line up with TRBD2. Per germline, CDR1 PRHDT and CDR2 FYEKMQ (reference sequence). CDR3 length: 16 residues. V lost 5 bases, J lost 6 bases, and 6 bases stayed unmatched. CDR3 sequence: CASSTLTSGGANEQFF. The CDR3 region has the DNA TGTGCCAGCAGCACCCTGACTAGCGGGGGGGCCAATGAGCAGTTCTTC. The full variable domain, with the rest looked up from reference TRBV13 and TRBJ2-1, is AAGVIQSPRHLIKEKRETATLKCYPIPRHDTVYWYQQGPGQDPQFLISFYEKMQSDKGSIPDRFSAQQFSDYHSELNMSSLELGDSALYFCASSTLTSGGANEQFFGPGTRLTVL.

The chain uses TRBV19 and TRBJ2-6; tentatively, D is TRBD1 (5 bases). V shed 5 bases and J shed 2 bases, with 13 bases lying between them. CDR3 length: 16 residues. CDR1 is LNHDA and CDR2 is SQIVND in the germline V gene (reference sequence). CDR3 coding DNA: TGTGCCAGTAGTGTCGGACATGGCGCTGGGGCCAACGTCCTGACTTTC. It specifies CASSVGHGAGANVLTF.

The V and J genes are TRBV19 and TRBJ1-3; D is possibly TRBD1 (5 bases). The CDR3 spans 13 residues. V was clipped by 7 bases and J by 8 bases, with 15 bases between them. The germline V gene has CDR1 LNHDA and CDR2 SQIVND (reference sequence). As DNA, the CDR3 is TGTGCCAGTAACCAGGGAGAGTTATACACCATATATTTT. Translated, it gives CASNQGELYTIYF.

The chain links TRBV6-1 to TRBJ2-5; no clear D gene. The CDR3 totals 15 residues. The V gene's germline CDR1 is MNHNS and CDR2 SASEGT. V was cut by 3 bases and J by 7 bases, with 18 bases left in between. Here the CDR3 DNA reads TGTGCCAGCAGTGACAACCCGATCCCCCTAGGGACCCAGTACTTC. Its translation is CASSDNPIPLGTQYF.

The rearrangement uses TRBV5-1 and TRBJ2-5; D is undetermined. The J call may be mistaken, given a closer DNA end match to TRBJ2-7. From germline, CDR1 is SGHRS and CDR2 YFSETQ. This CDR3 has 17 residues. CDR3 sequence (DNA): TGCGCCAGCAGCAGTAAGGTTGGCTCTTCGCCTTCCTACGAGCAGTACTTC. As protein: CASSSKVGSSPSYEQYF.

The chain uses TRBV19 and TRBJ2-7; 9 nucleotides line up with TRBD1. V shed 7 bases, J shed 5 bases, and the junction held 15 bases outside the gene matches. The germline V gene has CDR1 LNHDA and CDR2 SQIVND (reference sequence). The CDR3 is 16 residues long. CDR3 region: CASKSFHSDRGNEQYF. CDR3 nucleotides: TGTGCCAGTAAATCCTTCCACTCGGACAGGGGTAACGAGCAGTACTTC.

This clone was observed a handful of times. The chain couples TRBV25-1 to TRBJ1-4; D gene uncertain. Trimming left V 6 bases short and J 7 bases short, with 9 bases between. The germline V gene encodes CDR1 MGHDK and CDR2 SYGVNS. The CDR3 loop spans 12 amino acids. CDR3 DNA: TGTGCCAGCAGGGCGGAAAGTGAAAAACTGTTTTTT. This sequence encodes CASRAESEKLFF.

As to this clone: At one end the junction does not follow the germline gene, possibly because of a read error. The chain carries TRBV27 and TRBJ2-7; no reliable D call. Germline CDR1 reads MNHEY; CDR2 reads SMNVEV (reference sequence). The CDR3 loop spans 13 amino acids. The CDR3, as DNA: TGTGCCAGCAGTTCCTTATCCCCTTACGCGCAGTACTTC. This gives the protein CASSSLSPYAQYF.

The V and J genes are TRBV5-6 and TRBJ2-7; D is uncertain. Trimming pared 0 bases from V and 2 bases from J, leaving 15 bases between. This CDR3 comprises 16 residues. Germline values: CDR1 SGHDT, CDR2 YYEEEE. CDR3 DNA: TGTGCCAGCAGCTTGGCAGGTCAGCTAAGCACCTACGAGCAGTACTTC. Amino acid sequence: CASSLAGQLSTYEQYF.

The genes are TRBV2 and TRBJ1-1, with D maybe TRBD1 (6 bases). The CDR3 spans 15 residues. Trimming shortened V by 6 bases and J by 0 bases, and 14 bases separated the two germline ends. The germline CDR1 and CDR2 sequences are SNHLY and FYNNEI. CDR3 residues: CASSAGQSMNTEAFF. The CDR3 coding sequence is TGTGCCAGCAGCGCCGGACAGAGCATGAACACTGAAGCTTTCTTT.

The count of this clone is one. V gene TRBV4-2 combines with J gene TRBJ2-1; 10 bases line up with TRBD2. Trimming removed 6 bases from V and 5 bases from J; junction bases left unmatched: 16. Per the germline V gene, CDR1 is LGHNA and CDR2 is YNFKEQ. The CDR3 covers 18 residues. CDR3 coding DNA: TGTGCCAGCAGGGCAAGTCCCAAGGCACTAGCGGGACACAATGAGCAGTTCTTC. Residues: CASRASPKALAGHNEQFF.